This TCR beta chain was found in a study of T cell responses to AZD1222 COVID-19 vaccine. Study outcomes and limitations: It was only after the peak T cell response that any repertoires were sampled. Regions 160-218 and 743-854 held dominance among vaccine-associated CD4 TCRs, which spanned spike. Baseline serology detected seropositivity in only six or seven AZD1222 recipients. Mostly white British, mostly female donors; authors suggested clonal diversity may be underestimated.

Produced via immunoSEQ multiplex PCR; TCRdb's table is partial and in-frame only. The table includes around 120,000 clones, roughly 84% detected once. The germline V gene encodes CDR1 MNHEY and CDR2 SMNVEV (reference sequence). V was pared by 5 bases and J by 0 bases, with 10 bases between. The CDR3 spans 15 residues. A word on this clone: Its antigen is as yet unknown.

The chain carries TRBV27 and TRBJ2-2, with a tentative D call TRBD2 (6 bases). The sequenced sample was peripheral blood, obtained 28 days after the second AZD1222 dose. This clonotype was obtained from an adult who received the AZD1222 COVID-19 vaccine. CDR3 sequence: CASSISGANTGELFF. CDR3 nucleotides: TGTGCCAGCAGTATTAGCGGCGCGAACACCGGGGAGCTGTTTTTT.